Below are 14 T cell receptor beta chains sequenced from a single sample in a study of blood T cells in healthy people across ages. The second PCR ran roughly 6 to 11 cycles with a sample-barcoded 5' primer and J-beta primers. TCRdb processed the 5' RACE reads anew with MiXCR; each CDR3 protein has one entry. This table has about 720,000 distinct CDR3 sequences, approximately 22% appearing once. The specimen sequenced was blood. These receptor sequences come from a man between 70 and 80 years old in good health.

The CDR3 nucleotides are TGCAGTGCTAGTACCCGGTTTATGGCCAAAAACATTCAGTACTTC. The encoded protein is CSASTRFMAKNIQYF. V gene TRBV20-1 combines with J gene TRBJ2-4; D gene uncertain. The germline V gene encodes CDR1 DFQATT and CDR2 SNEGSKA (reference sequence). The V and J ends lost 3 bases and 1 base respectively, with 13 bases between them. The CDR3 is made up of 15 amino acids.

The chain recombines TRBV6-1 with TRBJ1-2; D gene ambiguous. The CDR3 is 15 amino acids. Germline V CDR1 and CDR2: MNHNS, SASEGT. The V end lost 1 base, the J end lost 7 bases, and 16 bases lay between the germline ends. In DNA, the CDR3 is TGTGCCAGCAGTGAAGATGGGTCAGGAAGATTTGGCTACACCTTC. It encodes CASSEDGSGRFGYTF.

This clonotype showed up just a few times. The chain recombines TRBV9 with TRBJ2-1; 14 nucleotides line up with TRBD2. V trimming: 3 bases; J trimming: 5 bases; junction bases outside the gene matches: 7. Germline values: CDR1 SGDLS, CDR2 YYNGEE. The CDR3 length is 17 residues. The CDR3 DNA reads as TGTGCCAGCAGCGCGGGGACTAGCGGGAGTATCAACAATGAGCAGTTCTTC. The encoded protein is CASSAGTSGSINNEQFF.

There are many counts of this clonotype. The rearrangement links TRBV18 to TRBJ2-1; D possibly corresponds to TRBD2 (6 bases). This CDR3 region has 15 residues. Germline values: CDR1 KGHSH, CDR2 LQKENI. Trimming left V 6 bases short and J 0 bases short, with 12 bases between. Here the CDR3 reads CASSRRESSYNEQFF. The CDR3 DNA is TGTGCCAGCTCTCGCCGGGAGAGCTCCTACAATGAGCAGTTCTTC.

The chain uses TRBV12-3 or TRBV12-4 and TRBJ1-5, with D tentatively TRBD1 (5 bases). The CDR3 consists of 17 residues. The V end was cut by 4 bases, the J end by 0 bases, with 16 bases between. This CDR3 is CASSWSGGPYSNQPQHF. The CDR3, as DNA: TGTGCCAGCAGTTGGTCGGGGGGTCCCTATAGCAATCAGCCCCAGCATTTT.

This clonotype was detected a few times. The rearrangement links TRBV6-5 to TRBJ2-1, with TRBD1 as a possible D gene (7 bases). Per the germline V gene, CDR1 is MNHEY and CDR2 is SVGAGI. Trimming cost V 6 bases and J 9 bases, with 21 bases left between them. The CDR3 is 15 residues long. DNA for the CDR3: TGTGCCAGCAGGCGGGGACAGTCCCCGGTCGGTGAGCAGTTCTTC. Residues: CASRRGQSPVGEQFF.

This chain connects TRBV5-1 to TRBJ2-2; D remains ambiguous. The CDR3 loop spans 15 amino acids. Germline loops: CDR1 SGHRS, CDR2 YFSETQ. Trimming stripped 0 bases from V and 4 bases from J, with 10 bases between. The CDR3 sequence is CASSLVLSATGELFF. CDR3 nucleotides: TGCGCCAGCAGCTTGGTACTGTCGGCCACCGGGGAGCTGTTTTTT. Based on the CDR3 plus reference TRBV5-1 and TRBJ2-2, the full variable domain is KAGVTQTPRYLIKTRGQQVTLSCSPISGHRSVSWYQQTPGQGLQFLFEYFSETQRNKGNFPGRFSGRQFSNSRSEMNVSTLELGDSALYLCASSLVLSATGELFFGEGSRLTVL.

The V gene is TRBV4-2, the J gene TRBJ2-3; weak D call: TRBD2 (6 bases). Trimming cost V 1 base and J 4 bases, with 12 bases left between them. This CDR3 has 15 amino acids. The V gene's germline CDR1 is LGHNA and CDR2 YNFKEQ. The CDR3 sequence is CASSQAEGSADTQYF. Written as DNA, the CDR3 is TGTGCCAGCAGCCAAGCGGAGGGGAGTGCAGATACGCAGTATTTT.

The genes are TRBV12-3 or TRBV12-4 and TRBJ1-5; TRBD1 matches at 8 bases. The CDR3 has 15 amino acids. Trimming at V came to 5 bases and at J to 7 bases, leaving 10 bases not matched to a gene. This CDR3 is CASSGQGRREQPQHF. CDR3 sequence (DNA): TGTGCCAGCAGTGGACAGGGAAGGAGGGAACAGCCCCAGCATTTT.

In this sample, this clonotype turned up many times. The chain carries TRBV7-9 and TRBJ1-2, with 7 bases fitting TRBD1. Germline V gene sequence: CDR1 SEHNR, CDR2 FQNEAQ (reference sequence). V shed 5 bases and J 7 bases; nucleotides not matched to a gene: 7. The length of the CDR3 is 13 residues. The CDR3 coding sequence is TGTGCCAGCAGCCAGACGACAGGGAGTGGCTACACCTTC. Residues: CASSQTTGSGYTF.

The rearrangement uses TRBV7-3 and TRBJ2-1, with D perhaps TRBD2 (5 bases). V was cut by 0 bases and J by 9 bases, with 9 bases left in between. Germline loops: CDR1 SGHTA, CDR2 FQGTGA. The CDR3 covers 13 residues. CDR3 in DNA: TGTGCCAGCAGCTTAACTGAGGGTTCTGAGCAGTTCTTC. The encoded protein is CASSLTEGSEQFF.

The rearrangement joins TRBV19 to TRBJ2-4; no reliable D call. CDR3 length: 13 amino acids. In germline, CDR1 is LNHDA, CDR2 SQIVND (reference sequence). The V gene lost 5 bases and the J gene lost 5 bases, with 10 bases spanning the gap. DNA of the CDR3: TGTGCCAGTAGTCCAACTAAGCAAAACATTCAGTACTTC. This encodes CASSPTKQNIQYF.

CDR3 DNA sequence: TGCAGTGCTAGGGGGATAGATTGGGAAAAACTGTTTTTT. This gives the protein CSARGIDWEKLFF. This chain uses TRBV20-1 with TRBJ1-4; D is ambiguous. Trimming shortened V by 3 bases and J by 8 bases, and 13 bases separated the two germline ends. The CDR3 runs to 13 residues. The germline CDR1 and CDR2 sequences are DFQATT and SNEGSKA (reference sequence).

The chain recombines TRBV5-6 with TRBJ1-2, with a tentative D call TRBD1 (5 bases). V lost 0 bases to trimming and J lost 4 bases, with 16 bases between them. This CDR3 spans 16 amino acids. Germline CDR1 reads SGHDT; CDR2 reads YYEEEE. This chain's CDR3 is CASSLELAGESYGYTF. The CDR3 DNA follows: TGTGCCAGCAGCTTGGAACTAGCGGGGGAGAGCTATGGCTACACCTTC.